The 24 T cell receptor beta chains in this list originate from one sample, sequenced in a study of control samples from healthy donors and cancer patients. Method: immunoSEQ multiplex PCR; TCRdb's copy keeps in-frame clones and lacks some. The sample lists more than 65,000 clones; 70% to 90% were seen once. The specimen sequenced was PBMCs. The source is a woman in her sixties with head and neck cancer.

V usage is TRBV19 and J usage is TRBJ2-5; possibly TRBD1 for D (5 bases). This CDR3 is built from 15 residues. The V end lost 2 bases, the J end lost 2 bases, and 12 bases lay between the germline ends. Germline V CDR1 and CDR2: LNHDA, SQIVND (reference sequence). As DNA, the CDR3 is TGTGCCAGTAGTATACAGGGTAGGGCACAAGAGACCCAGTACTTC. As protein: CASSIQGRAQETQYF. The whole variable domain, filled in from reference TRBV19 and TRBJ2-5, reads DGGITQSPKYLFRKEGQNVTLSCEQNLNHDAMYWYRQDPGQGLRLIYYSQIVNDFQKGDIAEGYSVSREKKESFPLTVTSAQKNPTAFYLCASSIQGRAQETQYFGPGTRLLVL.

The CDR3 loop is CASSQLGQLYGYTF. The DNA of the CDR3 is TGTGCCAGCAGCCAATTGGGACAGCTCTATGGCTACACCTTC. The chain links TRBV5-4 to TRBJ1-2; 7 positions match TRBD1. Trimming at V came to 4 bases and at J to 4 bases, leaving 7 bases not matched to a gene. This CDR3 is 14 amino acids long. Per the germline V gene, CDR1 is SGHNT and CDR2 is YYREEE (reference sequence).

This clone was seen a few times. This chain uses TRBV19 with TRBJ2-3; D ambiguous. Trimming left V 1 base short and J 6 bases short, with 20 bases between. This CDR3 comprises 17 residues. Germline values: CDR1 LNHDA, CDR2 SQIVND (reference sequence). This CDR3 reads CASSIVGGSRLRDTQYF. Here the CDR3 DNA reads TGTGCCAGTAGTATAGTTGGCGGATCCCGTCTGAGGGATACGCAGTATTTT.

The V and J genes are TRBV6-6 and TRBJ2-7; D tentatively fits TRBD1 or TRBD2 (5 bases each). Germline V CDR1 and CDR2: MNHNY, SVGAGI (reference sequence). CDR3 size: 13 residues. Trimming cost V 4 bases and J 5 bases, with 12 bases left between them. In DNA, the CDR3 is TGTGCCAGCAGTTCAAGAGGGGTAGACGAGCAGTACTTC. Its protein is CASSSRGVDEQYF.

The chain is built from TRBV10-3 and TRBJ2-3; 7 nucleotides agree with TRBD2. This CDR3 is 16 amino acids long. Per the germline V gene, CDR1 is ENHRY and CDR2 is SYGVKD. V was clipped by 0 bases and J by 0 bases; unmatched bases: 3. CDR3 sequence (DNA): TGTGCCATCAGTGAGTCCAGACTAGCTAGCACAGATACGCAGTATTTT. Encoded protein: CAISESRLASTDTQYF.

The chain recombines TRBV27 with TRBJ2-3; 7 bases fit TRBD1. CDR3 length: 14 amino acids. The J segment lost 1 base and the V segment lost 5 bases, leaving 3 bases of the junction unmatched. Germline CDR1 MNHEY, CDR2 SMNVEV (reference sequence). The DNA of the CDR3 is TGTGCCAGCAGTGCACAGGGGCGCACAGATACGCAGTATTTT. Translated, it gives CASSAQGRTDTQYF.

The CDR3 sequence is CASSPGGYEQYF. In DNA, the CDR3 is TGTGCCAGCAGCCCAGGGGGGTACGAGCAGTACTTC. The V gene is TRBV5-4, the J gene TRBJ2-7, with TRBD1 as a possible D gene (7 bases). V lost 4 bases to trimming and J lost 4 bases, with 9 bases between them. This CDR3 contains 12 residues. Germline CDR1 is SGHNT and CDR2 is YYREEE (reference sequence). Together with reference TRBV5-4 and TRBJ2-7, the CDR3 gives the full variable domain: ETGVTQSPTHLIKTRGQQVTLRCSSQSGHNTVSWYQQALGQGPQFIFQYYREEENGRGNFPPRFSGLQFPNYSSELNVNALELDDSALYLCASSPGGYEQYFGPGTRLTVT.

This clone has only one observation. The chain links TRBV6-5 to TRBJ1-2; 11 nucleotides line up with TRBD1. With V trimmed by 2 bases and J by 7 bases, 3 bases remained unmatched. The CDR3 runs to 14 residues. The germline V gene has CDR1 MNHEY and CDR2 SVGAGI. CDR3 coding DNA: TGTGCCAGCAGTTACGCGGACAGGGGGCCTGGCTACACCTTC. This gives the protein CASSYADRGPGYTF.

The table lists this clone with a few counts. This sequence joins TRBV11-2 and TRBJ2-1; 13 positions agree with TRBD2. V was clipped by 4 bases and J by 7 bases; unmatched bases: 13. The CDR3 totals 18 residues. Germline CDR1 SGHAT, CDR2 FQNNGV. The CDR3: CASSSLKDWGLAGNEQFF. CDR3 DNA sequence: TGTGCCAGCAGCTCCCTTAAGGACTGGGGACTAGCGGGGAATGAGCAGTTCTTC.

CDR3 coding DNA: TGTGCCAGCAGTTACTCGAGACTAGCCTCGGGGACCCAGTACTTC. Translating it yields CASSYSRLASGTQYF. This chain uses TRBV6-2 or TRBV6-3 with TRBJ2-5, with 7 bases lining up with TRBD2. Germline CDR1 MNHEY, CDR2 SVGEGT. The J segment lost 7 bases and the V segment lost 0 bases, leaving 8 bases of the junction unmatched. This CDR3 contains 15 residues.

The V gene is TRBV30, the J gene TRBJ2-7; 7 nucleotides agree with TRBD2. Germline V gene sequence: CDR1 GTSNPN, CDR2 SVGIG (reference sequence). V lost 2 bases and J lost 3; bases outside the gene matches: 7. The CDR3 is 14 amino acids. CDR3 DNA: TGTGCCTGGAGTTGGACTAGGGGCAGCTACGAGCAGTACTTC. This sequence encodes CAWSWTRGSYEQYF.

The chain recombines TRBV24-1 with TRBJ2-1, with a possible D match to TRBD1 (6 bases). Germline CDR1 reads KGHDR; CDR2 reads SFDVKD. Trimming cost V 12 bases and J 7 bases, with 12 bases left between them. The CDR3 extends over 11 amino acids. The DNA of the CDR3 is TGTGCCGCCGGACAGCAAAATGAGCAGTTCTTC. It encodes CAAGQQNEQFF.

The rearrangement joins TRBV15 to TRBJ1-2; 11 positions agree with TRBD1. The germline V gene has CDR1 LNHNV and CDR2 YYDKDF (reference sequence). The CDR3 extends over 16 amino acids. The J segment lost 4 bases and the V segment lost 3 bases, leaving 7 bases of the junction unmatched. In nucleotides, the CDR3 is TGTGCCACCAGCAGCAGGACAGGGGGCGATGGCTATGGCTACACCTTC. Its translation is CATSSRTGGDGYGYTF. Full variable domain (outside the CDR3, taken from reference TRBV15 and TRBJ1-2): DAMVIQNPRYQVTQFGKPVTLSCSQTLNHNVMYWYQQKSSQAPKLLFHYYDKDFNNEADTPDNFQSRRPNTSFCFLDIRSPGLGDTAMYLCATSSRTGGDGYGYTFGSGTRLTVV.

This sequence joins TRBV19 and TRBJ1-3, with D possibly TRBD1 on 5 matching bases. Germline loops: CDR1 LNHDA, CDR2 SQIVND (reference sequence). The length of the CDR3 is 15 residues. Trimming shortened V by 3 bases and J by 4 bases, and 13 bases separated the two germline ends. CDR3 residues: CASSMDTRRGNTIYF. The CDR3 DNA is TGTGCCAGTAGTATGGACACCAGACGGGGAAACACCATATATTTT. The full variable domain, in which reference TRBV19 and TRBJ1-3 provide the parts outside the CDR3, is DGGITQSPKYLFRKEGQNVTLSCEQNLNHDAMYWYRQDPGQGLRLIYYSQIVNDFQKGDIAEGYSVSREKKESFPLTVTSAQKNPTAFYLCASSMDTRRGNTIYFGEGSWLTVV.

This sequence joins TRBV11-1 and TRBJ2-5; a possible D gene is TRBD1 (6 bases). This CDR3 has 12 residues. Trimming pared 8 bases from V and 1 base from J, leaving 8 bases between. CDR1 is SGHAT and CDR2 is FQDESV in the germline V gene (reference sequence). CDR3 bases: TGTGCCAGCGGGGGCCCCCAAGAGACCCAGTACTTC. Translating it yields CASGGPQETQYF. Together with reference TRBV11-1 and TRBJ2-5, the CDR3 gives the full variable domain: EAEVAQSPRYKITEKSQAVAFWCDPISGHATLYWYRQILGQGPELLVQFQDESVVDDSQLPKDRFSAERLKGVDSTLKIQPAELGDSAMYLCASGGPQETQYFGPGTRLLVL.

This clone appeared once. The chain combines TRBV5-1 with TRBJ1-3, with D possibly matching TRBD1 (5 bases). Trimming cost V 0 bases and J 0 bases, with 13 bases left between them. This CDR3 is 17 amino acids long. Germline assignment: CDR1 SGHRS and CDR2 YFSETQ. The CDR3 region is CASSLETGALSGNTIYF. The CDR3 DNA is TGCGCCAGCAGCTTGGAAACAGGAGCCCTCTCTGGAAACACCATATATTTT.

The gene calls are TRBV27 and TRBJ2-7; TRBD1 agrees at 8 bases. CDR1 MNHEY and CDR2 SMNVEV come from the germline V gene (reference sequence). The CDR3 extends over 14 amino acids. The trim removed 6 bases at V and 2 bases at J, leaving 6 bases unmatched. The chain's CDR3 is CASSPGTGPYEQYF. In nucleotides, the CDR3 is TGTGCCAGCAGCCCCGGGACAGGCCCCTACGAGCAGTACTTC.

The chain carries TRBV6-5 and TRBJ1-1, with a weak D call TRBD1 (6 bases). Trimming left V 6 bases short and J 8 bases short, with 22 bases between. Looked up from germline, CDR1 is MNHEY and CDR2 is SVGAGI. This CDR3 contains 15 residues. In DNA, the CDR3 is TGTGCCAGCAGAGGCCCTAACACAGGGATAGAAGAAGCTTTCTTT. As protein: CASRGPNTGIEEAFF.

This chain uses TRBV5-4 with TRBJ2-2; D gene uncertain. Germline CDR1 SGHNT, CDR2 YYREEE (reference sequence). Trimming pared 2 bases from V and 4 bases from J, leaving 6 bases between. The CDR3 is made up of 13 amino acids. CDR3 region: CASSLTGTGELFF. CDR3 DNA: TGTGCCAGCAGCTTAACGGGCACCGGGGAGCTGTTTTTT.

This clone was seen a single time. The chain joins TRBV29-1 to TRBJ2-7; D is ambiguous. There are 13 residues in the CDR3. Trimming shortened V by 4 bases and J by 0 bases, and 10 bases separated the two germline ends. Germline V gene sequence: CDR1 SQVTM, CDR2 ANQGSEA. CDR3 DNA: TGCAGCGTTGTGCTTGGGATCTCCTACGAGCAGTACTTC. This codes for CSVVLGISYEQYF.

The chain recombines TRBV28 with TRBJ2-2; no definite D call. This CDR3 region has 13 residues. Germline V gene data show CDR1 as MDHEN and CDR2 as SYDVKM. V lost 4 bases and J lost 0, with 3 bases in between. The CDR3 loop reads CASSSTNTGELFF. For the CDR3, the DNA is TGTGCCAGCAGTTCCACGAACACCGGGGAGCTGTTTTTT.

The J gene is TRBJ1-6, the V gene TRBV28; D is unresolved. The V gene lost 6 bases and the J gene lost 9 bases, with 21 bases spanning the gap. This CDR3 is 16 amino acids long. Germline CDR1 reads MDHEN; CDR2 reads SYDVKM. The CDR3 DNA is TGTGCCAGCAGCACTAAAAGGGCGGGGAGTAGTTCACCCCTCCACTTT. Encoded protein: CASSTKRAGSSSPLHF.

The chain couples TRBV28 to TRBJ2-2; D assignment may be TRBD1 or TRBD2 (5 bases each). Looked up from germline, CDR1 is MDHEN and CDR2 is SYDVKM. Trimming took off 8 bases at V and 2 bases at J, with 27 bases between the two ends. The CDR3 runs to 19 residues. The CDR3 reads CASRVTTRGTVPNTGELFF. DNA of the CDR3: TGTGCCAGCCGCGTCACTACTAGAGGGACCGTACCCAACACCGGGGAGCTGTTTTTT.

The V and J genes are TRBV30 and TRBJ1-4; D gene unclear. The V gene's germline CDR1 is GTSNPN and CDR2 SVGIG (reference sequence). V lost 0 bases and J 8 bases, leaving 7 bases between the germline ends. CDR3 size: 12 residues. This CDR3 is CAWSVKGEKLFF. DNA for the CDR3: TGTGCCTGGAGTGTGAAGGGAGAAAAACTGTTTTTT.